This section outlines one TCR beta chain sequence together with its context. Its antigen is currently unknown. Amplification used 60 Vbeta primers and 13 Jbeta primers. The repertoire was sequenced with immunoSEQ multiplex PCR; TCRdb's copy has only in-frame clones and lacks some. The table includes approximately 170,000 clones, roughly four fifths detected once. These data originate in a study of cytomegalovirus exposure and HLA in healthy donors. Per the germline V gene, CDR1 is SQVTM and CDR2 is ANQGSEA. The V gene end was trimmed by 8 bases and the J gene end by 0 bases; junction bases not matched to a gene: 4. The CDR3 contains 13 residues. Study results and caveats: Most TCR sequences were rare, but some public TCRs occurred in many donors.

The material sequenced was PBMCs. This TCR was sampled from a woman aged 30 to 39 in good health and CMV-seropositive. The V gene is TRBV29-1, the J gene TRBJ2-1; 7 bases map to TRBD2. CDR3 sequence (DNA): TGCAGCTTTTGGGGGGGCTCCTACAATGAGCAGTTCTTC. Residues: CSFWGGSYNEQFF.